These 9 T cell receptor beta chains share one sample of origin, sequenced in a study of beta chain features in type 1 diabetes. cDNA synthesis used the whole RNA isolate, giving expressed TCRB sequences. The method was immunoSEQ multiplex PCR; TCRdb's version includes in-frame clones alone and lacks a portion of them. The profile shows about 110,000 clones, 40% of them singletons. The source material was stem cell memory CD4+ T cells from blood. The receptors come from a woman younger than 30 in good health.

This chain's CDR3 is CASYRAGISYEQYF. DNA for the CDR3: TGTGCCAGCTATAGGGCGGGGATCTCCTACGAGCAGTACTTC. The chain recombines TRBV6-1 with TRBJ2-7; TRBD2 is a possible D gene (6 bases). The V gene's germline CDR1 is MNHNS and CDR2 SASEGT. Trimming pared 8 bases from V and 0 bases from J, leaving 14 bases between. This CDR3 comprises 14 residues.

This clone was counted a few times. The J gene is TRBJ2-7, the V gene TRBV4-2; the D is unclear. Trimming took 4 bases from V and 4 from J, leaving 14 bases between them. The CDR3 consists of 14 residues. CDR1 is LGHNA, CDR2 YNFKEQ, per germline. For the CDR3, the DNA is TGTGCCAGCAGCCCCAGTGCTGCGGAGTACGAGCAGTACTTC. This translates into CASSPSAAEYEQYF.

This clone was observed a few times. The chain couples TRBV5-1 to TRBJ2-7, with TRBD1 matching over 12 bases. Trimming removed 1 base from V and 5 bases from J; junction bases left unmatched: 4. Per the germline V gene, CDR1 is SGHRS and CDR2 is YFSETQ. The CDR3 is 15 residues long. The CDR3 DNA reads TGCGCCAGCAGCTTGCAGGGACAGGGGGCAAACGAGCAGTACTTC. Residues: CASSLQGQGANEQYF.

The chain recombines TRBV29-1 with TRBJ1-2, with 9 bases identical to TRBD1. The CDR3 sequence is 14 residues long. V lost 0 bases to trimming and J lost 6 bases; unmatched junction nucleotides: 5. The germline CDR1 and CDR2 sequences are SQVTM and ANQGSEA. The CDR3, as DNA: TGCAGCGTTGAAGATTTCGGGACAGGGCATGGCTACACCTTC. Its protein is CSVEDFGTGHGYTF.

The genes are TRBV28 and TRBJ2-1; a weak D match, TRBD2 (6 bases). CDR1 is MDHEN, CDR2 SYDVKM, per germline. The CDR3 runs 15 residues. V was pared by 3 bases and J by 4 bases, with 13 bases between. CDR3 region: CASSFRGGLYNEQFF. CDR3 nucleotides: TGTGCCAGCAGTTTTAGGGGAGGACTATACAATGAGCAGTTCTTC.

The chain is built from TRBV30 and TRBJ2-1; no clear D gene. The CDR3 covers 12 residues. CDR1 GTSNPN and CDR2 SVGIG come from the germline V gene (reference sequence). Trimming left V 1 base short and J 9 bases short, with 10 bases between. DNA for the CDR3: TGTGCCTGGAGTGCCTTTAGTGGTGAGCAGTTCTTC. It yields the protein CAWSAFSGEQFF. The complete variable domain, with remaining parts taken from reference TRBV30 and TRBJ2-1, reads SQTIHQWPATLVQPVGSPLSLECTVEGTSNPNLYWYRQAAGRGLQLLFYSVGIGQISSEVPQNLSASRPQDRQFILSSKKLLLSDSGFYLCAWSAFSGEQFFGPGTRLTVL.

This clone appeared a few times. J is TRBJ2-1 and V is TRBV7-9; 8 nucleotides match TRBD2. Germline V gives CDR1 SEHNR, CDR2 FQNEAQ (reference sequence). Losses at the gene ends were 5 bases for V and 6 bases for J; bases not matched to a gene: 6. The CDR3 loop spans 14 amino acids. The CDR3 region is CASSQSGSTNEQFF. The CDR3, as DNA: TGTGCCAGCAGCCAGAGCGGGAGCACCAATGAGCAGTTCTTC.

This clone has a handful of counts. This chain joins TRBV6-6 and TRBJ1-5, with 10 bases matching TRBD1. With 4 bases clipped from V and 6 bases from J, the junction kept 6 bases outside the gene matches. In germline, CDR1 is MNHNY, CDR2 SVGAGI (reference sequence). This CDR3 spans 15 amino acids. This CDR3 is CASSSRGQGGQPQHF. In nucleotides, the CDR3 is TGTGCCAGCAGTTCACGTGGACAGGGGGGTCAGCCCCAGCATTTT.

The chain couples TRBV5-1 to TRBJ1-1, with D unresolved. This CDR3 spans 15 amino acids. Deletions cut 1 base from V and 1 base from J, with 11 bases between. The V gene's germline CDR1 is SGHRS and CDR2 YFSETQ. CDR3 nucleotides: TGCGCCAGCAGCTTGAACGGGCGGGGGAACACTGAAGCTTTCTTT. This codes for CASSLNGRGNTEAFF.